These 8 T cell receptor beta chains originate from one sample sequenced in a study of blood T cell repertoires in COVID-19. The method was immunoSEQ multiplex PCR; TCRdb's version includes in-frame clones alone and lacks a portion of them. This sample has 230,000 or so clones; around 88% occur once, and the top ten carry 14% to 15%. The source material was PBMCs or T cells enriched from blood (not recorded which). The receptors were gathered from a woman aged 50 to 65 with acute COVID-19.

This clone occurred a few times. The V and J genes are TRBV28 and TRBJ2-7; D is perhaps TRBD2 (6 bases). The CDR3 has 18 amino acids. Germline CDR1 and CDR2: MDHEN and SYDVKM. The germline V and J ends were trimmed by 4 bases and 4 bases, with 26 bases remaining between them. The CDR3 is CASSSLTGIWGETYEQYF. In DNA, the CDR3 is TGTGCCAGCAGTTCCCTCACTGGGATCTGGGGGGAAACTTACGAGCAGTACTTC.

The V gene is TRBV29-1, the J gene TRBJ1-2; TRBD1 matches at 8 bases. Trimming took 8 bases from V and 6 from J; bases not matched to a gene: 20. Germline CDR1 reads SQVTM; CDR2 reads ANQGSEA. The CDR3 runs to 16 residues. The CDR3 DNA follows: TGCAGCTGTGAAAGCCTGGGACAGGCGACGATAAATGGCTACACCTTC. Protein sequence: CSCESLGQATINGYTF.

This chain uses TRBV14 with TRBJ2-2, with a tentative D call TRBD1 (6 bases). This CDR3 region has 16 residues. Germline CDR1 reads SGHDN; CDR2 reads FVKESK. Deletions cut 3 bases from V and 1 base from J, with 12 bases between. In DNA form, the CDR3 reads TGTGCCAGCAGCCACCAAACAGGGTTGAACACCGGGGAGCTGTTTTTT. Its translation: CASSHQTGLNTGELFF. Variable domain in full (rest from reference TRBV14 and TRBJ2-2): EAGVTQFPSHSVIEKGQTVTLRCDPISGHDNLYWYRRVMGKEIKFLLHFVKESKQDESGMPNNRFLAERTGGTYSTLKVQPAELEDSGVYFCASSHQTGLNTGELFFGEGSRLTVL.

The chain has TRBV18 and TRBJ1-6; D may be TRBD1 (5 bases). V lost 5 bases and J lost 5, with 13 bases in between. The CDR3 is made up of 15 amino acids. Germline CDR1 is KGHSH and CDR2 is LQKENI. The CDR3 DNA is TGTGCCAGCTCAGGAGGGGCTCCGAATAATTCACCCCTCCACTTT. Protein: CASSGGAPNNSPLHF. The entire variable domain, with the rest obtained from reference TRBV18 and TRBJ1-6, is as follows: NAGVMQNPRHLVRRRGQEARLRCSPMKGHSHVYWYRQLPEEGLKFMVYLQKENIIDESGMPKERFSAEFPKEGPSILRIQQVVRGDSAAYFCASSGGAPNNSPLHFGNGTRLTVT.

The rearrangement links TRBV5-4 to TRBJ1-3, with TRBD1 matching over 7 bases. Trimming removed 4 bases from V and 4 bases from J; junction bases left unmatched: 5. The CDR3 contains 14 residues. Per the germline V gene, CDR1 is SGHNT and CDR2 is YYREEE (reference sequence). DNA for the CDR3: TGTGCCAGCAGCCGTACAGGGGCCGGAAACACCATATATTTT. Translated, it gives CASSRTGAGNTIYF.

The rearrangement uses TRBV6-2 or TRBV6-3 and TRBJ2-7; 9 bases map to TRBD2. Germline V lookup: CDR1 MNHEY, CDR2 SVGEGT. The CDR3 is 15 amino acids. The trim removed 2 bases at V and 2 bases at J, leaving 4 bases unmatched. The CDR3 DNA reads TGTGCCAGCAGTTACGGACTAGCGCTAACCTACGAGCAGTACTTC. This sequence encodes CASSYGLALTYEQYF.

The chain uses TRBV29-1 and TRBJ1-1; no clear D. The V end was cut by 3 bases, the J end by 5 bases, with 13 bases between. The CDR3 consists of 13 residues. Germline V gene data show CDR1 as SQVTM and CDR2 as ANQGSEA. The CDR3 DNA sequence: TGCAGCGTTGAGGGCCGGGCGGGAACTGAAGCTTTCTTT. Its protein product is CSVEGRAGTEAFF.

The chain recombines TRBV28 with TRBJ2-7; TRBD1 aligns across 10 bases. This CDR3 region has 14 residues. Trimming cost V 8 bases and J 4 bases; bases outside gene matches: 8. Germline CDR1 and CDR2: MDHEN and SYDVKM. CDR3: CASYTGTGVYEQYF. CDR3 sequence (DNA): TGTGCCAGCTACACCGGGACAGGGGTATACGAGCAGTACTTC.